These 14 T cell receptor beta chains share one sample of origin, sequenced in a study of control samples from healthy donors and cancer patients. This table comes from immunoSEQ multiplex PCR, and its TCRdb copy is limited to in-frame clones, with some not included. The data show 75,000 to 90,000 clones, around 86% seen once. The sample comprised blood. These receptors were taken from a man aged 25 to 40 in good health.

V is TRBV9 and J is TRBJ2-3; no clear D. CDR3 length equals 15 residues. Trimming removed 1 base from V and 1 base from J, with 10 bases in between. Germline-derived CDR1 and CDR2 are SGDLS and YYNGEE. As DNA, the CDR3 is TGTGCCAGCAGCGTACGCGACACTCGCACAGATACGCAGTATTTT. It codes for CASSVRDTRTDTQYF.

The table lists this clone with a count of one. V is TRBV19 and J is TRBJ1-1; 7 nucleotides agree with TRBD1. The CDR3 covers 16 residues. CDR1 and CDR2 from the germline V gene are LNHDA and SQIVND (reference sequence). V lost 6 bases to trimming and J lost 0 bases; unmatched junction nucleotides: 10. CDR3 sequence reads: CASREDRLYMNTEAFF. In DNA, the CDR3 is TGTGCCAGTAGGGAGGACAGGTTATACATGAACACTGAAGCTTTCTTT.

This clone was counted a few times. The J gene is TRBJ1-3, the V gene TRBV6-1, with no clear D. Germline V lookup: CDR1 MNHNS, CDR2 SASEGT. V lost 6 bases and J 4 bases, leaving 19 bases between the germline ends. The CDR3 spans 16 residues. DNA of the CDR3: TGTGCCAGCAGCGAAAGGACGGGGTCTCTGGGAAACACCATATATTTT. Translation gives CASSERTGSLGNTIYF.

The V gene is TRBV5-1, the J gene TRBJ1-1; D not certain. Germline V gene lookup returns CDR1 SGHRS and CDR2 YFSETQ. Deletions cut 0 bases from V and 0 bases from J, with 12 bases between. The CDR3 spans 16 residues. CDR3 DNA: TGCGCCAGCAGCTTGGTGGGATCTACTTTGAACACTGAAGCTTTCTTT. It specifies CASSLVGSTLNTEAFF.

V gene TRBV2 combines with J gene TRBJ2-1; TRBD2 aligns across 10 bases. There are 15 residues in the CDR3. V lost 4 bases and J lost 4; bases outside the gene matches: 4. In germline, CDR1 is SNHLY, CDR2 FYNNEI. CDR3: CASSARTSGYNEQFF. CDR3 DNA: TGTGCCAGCAGTGCTCGGACTAGCGGTTACAATGAGCAGTTCTTC. Together with reference TRBV2 and TRBJ2-1, the CDR3 gives the full variable domain: EPEVTQTPSHQVTQMGQEVILRCVPISNHLYFYWYRQILGQKVEFLVSFYNNEISEKSEIFDDQFSVERPDGSNFTLKIRSTKLEDSAMYFCASSARTSGYNEQFFGPGTRLTVL.

The V call is TRBV4-1, the J call TRBJ2-5, with D perhaps matching TRBD1 (6 bases). CDR3 length: 15 residues. The V gene lost 1 base and the J gene lost 5 bases, with 14 bases spanning the gap. CDR1 MGHRA and CDR2 YSYEKL come from the germline V gene. CDR3 sequence reads: CASSQGGNRAETQYF. The CDR3 bases are TGCGCCAGCAGCCAAGGGGGCAACAGGGCTGAGACCCAGTACTTC.

The chain carries TRBV24-1 and TRBJ1-6, with 9 positions matching TRBD1. The germline CDR1 and CDR2 sequences are KGHDR and SFDVKD. The length of the CDR3 is 17 residues. With 0 bases clipped from V and 8 bases from J, the junction kept 7 bases outside the gene matches. The CDR3 DNA reads as TGTGCCACCAGTGATTTGAGGGACAGGGTGGGGCATTCACCCCTCCACTTT. Amino acids: CATSDLRDRVGHSPLHF.

The chain uses TRBV4-2 and TRBJ1-2; the D is unclear. The CDR3 runs to 9 residues. CDR1 and CDR2 from the germline V gene are LGHNA and YNFKEQ. V was trimmed by 11 bases and J by 7 bases, leaving 8 bases between them. In nucleotides, the CDR3 is TGTGCCCTCAGGCCTGGCTACACCTTC. Translation gives CALRPGYTF.

The rearrangement links TRBV21-1 to TRBJ2-7. TRBV21-1 corresponds to a pseudogene. The CDR3 has 15 amino acids. The chain's CDR3 is CASSKAWWVSYEQYV. In nucleotides, the CDR3 is TGTGCCAGCAGCAAGGCGTGGTGGGTCTCCTACGAGCAGTACGTC.

CDR3 protein: CASSLRAGGSSTDTQYF. The CDR3 DNA reads TGTGCCAGCAGCTTAAGAGCGGGGGGATCTAGCACAGATACGCAGTATTTT. This sequence joins TRBV7-8 and TRBJ2-3; 9 nucleotides match TRBD2. The V gene end was trimmed by 2 bases and the J gene end by 0 bases; junction bases not matched to a gene: 6. CDR1 and CDR2 from the germline V gene are SGHVS and FQNEAQ. The CDR3 spans 17 residues.

V usage is TRBV29-1 and J usage is TRBJ2-1; the D gene is possibly TRBD1 (6 bases). V lost 7 bases, J lost 1 base, and 14 bases lay in between. This CDR3 spans 14 amino acids. Germline values: CDR1 SQVTM, CDR2 ANQGSEA. CDR3 bases: TGCAGCGGCACAGGGTCGAGTTCCTACAATGAGCAGTTCTTC. This translates into CSGTGSSSYNEQFF.

The chain combines TRBV30 with TRBJ1-6; 11 nucleotides agree with TRBD1. The CDR3 runs to 17 residues. CDR1 is GTSNPN, CDR2 SVGIG, per germline (reference sequence). Trimming cost V 2 bases and J 8 bases; bases outside gene matches: 11. CDR3 in amino acids: CAWSSLLGQGGDSPLHF. CDR3 DNA sequence: TGTGCCTGGAGTTCCCTCCTGGGACAGGGGGGGGATTCACCCCTCCACTTT.

The CDR3 protein is CASSEDPQGNYGYTF. CDR3 DNA: TGTGCCAGCAGCGAGGATCCTCAGGGGAACTATGGCTACACCTTC. The chain couples TRBV7-2 to TRBJ1-2; weak D call: TRBD1 (6 bases). Germline V gene sequence: CDR1 SGHTA, CDR2 FQGNSA. V was pared by 5 bases and J by 2 bases, with 15 bases between. CDR3 length equals 15 residues. The entire variable domain, with the rest obtained from reference TRBV7-2 and TRBJ1-2, is as follows: GAGVSQSPSNKVTEKGKDVELRCDPISGHTALYWYRQSLGQGLEFLIYFQGNSAPDKSGLPSDRFSAERTGGSVSTLTIQRTQQEDSAVYLCASSEDPQGNYGYTFGSGTRLTVV.

This chain links TRBV6-6 with TRBJ1-5; D perhaps matches TRBD1 (5 bases). Germline CDR1 MNHNY, CDR2 SVGAGI (reference sequence). Trimming left V 7 bases short and J 4 bases short, with 14 bases between. The CDR3 runs 14 residues. CDR3 residues: CASTQGEGNQPQHF. CDR3 bases: TGTGCCAGCACTCAGGGAGAGGGAAATCAGCCCCAGCATTTT.